A selection of T cell receptor beta chains follows, all from one sample in a study of blood T cell repertoires in COVID-19. Generated by immunoSEQ multiplex PCR, the TCRdb table keeps only in-frame clones and is missing some. Of about 200,000 clones in the sample, over 85% were seen once. The sequenced sample consisted of PBMCs or T cells enriched from blood (not recorded which). These receptor sequences come from a woman aged 30 to 39 with acute COVID-19. The CDR3 runs from the conserved cysteine through the conserved F or W.

CDR3aa	v_gene	j_gene
CASSYERAANTEAFF	TRBV6-5	TRBJ1-1
CASSLGQGSYGYTF	TRBV7-9	TRBJ1-2
CASGSLLGTGGPEAFF	TRBV27	TRBJ1-1
CASSPSLAGGQETQYF	TRBV7-8	TRBJ2-5
CASSFTREAGNTIYF	TRBV5-1	TRBJ1-3
CASTDRGGQYF	TRBV6-5	TRBJ2-7
CASSLVSPPRDRVLEGYTF	TRBV5-1	TRBJ1-2
CASSPNDRPSGYTF	TRBV4-1	TRBJ1-2
CASSLSGQSLYEQYF	TRBV5-1	TRBJ2-7
CASSSRGGSYNEQFF	TRBV7-2	TRBJ2-1
CASSPRQGPAYEQYF	TRBV6-5	TRBJ2-7
CASSSGITNNEQFF	TRBV27	TRBJ2-1
CASMSSGHYEQYF	TRBV27	TRBJ2-7
CASSQEKQLAGIQETQYF	TRBV4-1	TRBJ2-5
CASSGRTGHETQYF	TRBV27	TRBJ2-5
CASSLDRGRYEKLFF	TRBV7-2	TRBJ1-4
CASSLPHGEESYEQYF	TRBV28	TRBJ2-7
CASSVGLGGYQPQHF	TRBV10-2	TRBJ1-5
CASQEADTGELFF	TRBV5-1	TRBJ2-2
CASSPQVGGPEAFF	TRBV18	TRBJ1-1
CASSWRVAYEQYF	TRBV5-1	TRBJ2-7
CASSVLSTDYEQYF	TRBV11-2	TRBJ2-7